Shown below are 18 T cell receptor beta chains from a single sample sequenced in a study of radiation and T cells in renal cell carcinoma. Treatment of the sample: treatment-naive control, cytoreductive nephrectomy. Measured with immunoSEQ multiplex PCR; TCRdb has only the in-frame clones, and not every one. Among some 20,000 clones listed, nearly 55% were seen once. The starting material was tumor tissue, obtained from a patient whose treatment was nephrectomy without radiotherapy. The receptors come from a human donor with renal cell carcinoma.

Here the CDR3 reads CASSIRTGDSGNTIYF. DNA for the CDR3: TGTGCCAGTAGTATCCGGACAGGGGACTCTGGAAACACCATATATTTT. This chain uses TRBV19 with TRBJ1-3, with 9 bases lining up with TRBD1. The CDR3 covers 16 residues. The V and J ends lost 3 bases and 0 bases, in that order; junction bases with no gene match: 3. The V gene's germline CDR1 is LNHDA and CDR2 SQIVND (reference sequence).

The J gene is TRBJ1-2, the V gene TRBV5-1; TRBD1 is a possible D gene (6 bases). The germline V gene has CDR1 SGHRS and CDR2 YFSETQ. V lost 0 bases and J 7 bases, leaving 10 bases between the germline ends. The CDR3 contains 13 residues. The DNA of the CDR3 is TGCGCCAGCAGCTTGGCCTCAGGGGCTGGCTACACCTTC. Its translation: CASSLASGAGYTF. Full variable domain (missing parts from reference TRBV5-1 and TRBJ1-2): KAGVTQTPRYLIKTRGQQVTLSCSPISGHRSVSWYQQTPGQGLQFLFEYFSETQRNKGNFPGRFSGRQFSNSRSEMNVSTLELGDSALYLCASSLASGAGYTFGSGTRLTVV.

This clone has just a few counts. The chain combines TRBV9 with TRBJ1-1; D is possibly TRBD1 (6 bases). The V and J ends lost 3 bases and 1 base respectively, with 31 bases between them. Germline CDR1 and CDR2: SGDLS and YYNGEE. This CDR3 has 21 amino acids. DNA for the CDR3: TGTGCCAGCAGCGAGACAGGAGGAGTGCCCACGGGATCCCCTCCGAACACTGAAGCTTTCTTT. It specifies CASSETGGVPTGSPPNTEAFF.

This sequence joins TRBV7-8 and TRBJ1-6, with D possibly being TRBD1 (6 bases). The CDR3 sequence is 14 residues long. Germline V CDR1 and CDR2: SGHVS, FQNEAQ. V shed 6 bases and J shed 7 bases, with 13 bases lying between them. CDR3 sequence (DNA): TGTGCCAGCAGAGCGACAGGCTCCAATTCACCCCTCCACTTT. Residues: CASRATGSNSPLHF.

This clone has only a few counts. The rearrangement joins TRBV7-2 to TRBJ1-4; 9 nucleotides align to TRBD1. Germline V CDR1 and CDR2: SGHTA, FQGNSA. V lost 5 bases to trimming and J lost 6 bases; unmatched junction nucleotides: 10. The CDR3 sequence is 16 residues long. CDR3 region: CASSPGRDRVYEKLFF. CDR3 DNA: TGTGCCAGCAGCCCCGGGAGGGACAGGGTCTATGAAAAACTGTTTTTT. Full variable domain (remainder filled in from reference TRBV7-2 and TRBJ1-4): GAGVSQSPSNKVTEKGKDVELRCDPISGHTALYWYRQSLGQGLEFLIYFQGNSAPDKSGLPSDRFSAERTGGSVSTLTIQRTQQEDSAVYLCASSPGRDRVYEKLFFGSGTQLSVL.

The chain is built from TRBV7-9 and TRBJ2-3, with D perhaps matching TRBD1 or TRBD2 (5 bases each). The V end was cut by 1 base, the J end by 2 bases, with 13 bases between. This CDR3 has 16 residues. Looked up from germline, CDR1 is SEHNR and CDR2 is FQNEAQ (reference sequence). CDR3 nucleotides: TGTGCCAGCAGCTTAGTGGTAGGGACGATCACAGATACGCAGTATTTT. This sequence encodes CASSLVVGTITDTQYF.

The chain combines TRBV10-2 with TRBJ1-5; perhaps TRBD1 as D (6 bases). V gave up 1 base and J gave up 1 base, with 11 bases separating them. The CDR3 is 16 residues long. Germline V gives CDR1 WSHSY, CDR2 SAAADI. The CDR3 DNA is TGCGCCAGCAGTGAGTACCGGGGGGCGAGCAATCAGCCCCAGCATTTT. This encodes CASSEYRGASNQPQHF.

The V and J genes are TRBV5-1 and TRBJ1-4; no reliable D call. Germline V gene data show CDR1 as SGHRS and CDR2 as YFSETQ. Trimming shortened V by 1 base and J by 0 bases, and 7 bases separated the two germline ends. This CDR3 is built from 15 residues. The CDR3, as DNA: TGCGCCAGCAGCTTGACACAGACAACTAATGAAAAACTGTTTTTT. This codes for CASSLTQTTNEKLFF.

The DNA of the CDR3 is TGTGCCAGCAACCAGGGGCATGCCGATCTGTGGCAGTACTTC. It translates to CASNQGHADLWQYF. The chain recombines TRBV7-2 with TRBJ2-7; tentative D call: TRBD1 (6 bases). Per the germline V gene, CDR1 is SGHTA and CDR2 is FQGNSA. The CDR3 consists of 14 residues. V lost 7 bases and J lost 9, with 22 bases in between. Full variable domain (remainder filled in from reference TRBV7-2 and TRBJ2-7): GAGVSQSPSNKVTEKGKDVELRCDPISGHTALYWYRQSLGQGLEFLIYFQGNSAPDKSGLPSDRFSAERTGGSVSTLTIQRTQQEDSAVYLCASNQGHADLWQYFGPGTRLTVT.

J is TRBJ2-7 and V is TRBV5-1, with TRBD1 matching 8 bases. The V and J ends lost 0 bases and 4 bases, in that order; junction bases with no gene match: 6. The CDR3 is 15 residues long. The V gene's germline CDR1 is SGHRS and CDR2 YFSETQ. CDR3: CASSLGGTGSYEQYF. The CDR3 bases are TGCGCCAGCAGCTTGGGTGGGACAGGCTCGTACGAGCAGTACTTC.

This clone appeared a few times. This CDR3 reads CASSLDWPNQPQHF. The CDR3 DNA sequence: TGTGCCAGCAGTCTCGACTGGCCCAATCAGCCCCAGCATTTT. The rearrangement links TRBV6-1 to TRBJ1-5; D not certain. V dropped 5 bases and J dropped 3 bases, with 11 bases sitting between them. The CDR3 runs 14 residues. Germline V CDR1 and CDR2: MNHNS, SASEGT.

The chain carries TRBV5-6 and TRBJ2-7; 8 bases map to TRBD1. V was pared by 2 bases and J by 4 bases, with 14 bases of the junction left unmatched. The CDR3 spans 17 residues. The germline V gene has CDR1 SGHDT and CDR2 YYEEEE. In nucleotides, the CDR3 is TGTGCCAGCAGCTTTGGACAGGGAATCGGTCGATTTTACGAGCAGTACTTC. This translates into CASSFGQGIGRFYEQYF.

A remark on this clone: Relative to the germline gene, one junction end is altered; a read error may explain this. The gene calls are TRBV5-3 and TRBJ1-1; TRBD1 matches at 9 bases. TRBV5-3 has ORF status, its function being uncertain. The CDR3 totals 13 residues. The CDR3 sequence is CASSSTRGQGIFF. In nucleotides, the CDR3 is TGTGCCAGCAGCTCTACGAGGGGACAGGGCATATTCTTT.

The chain recombines TRBV18 with TRBJ1-5; tentative D call: TRBD1 (5 bases). Per germline, CDR1 KGHSH and CDR2 LQKENI. Trimming shortened V by 3 bases and J by 5 bases, and 11 bases separated the two germline ends. The CDR3 is made up of 14 amino acids. CDR3: CASSPLGGDQPQHF. As DNA, the CDR3 is TGTGCCAGCTCACCGTTGGGAGGGGATCAGCCCCAGCATTTT.

The table lists this clone with a few counts. This chain uses TRBV6-1 with TRBJ2-1; the D is unclear. The CDR3 is 16 residues long. Per germline, CDR1 MNHNS and CDR2 SASEGT. V dropped 3 bases and J dropped 1 base, with 13 bases sitting between them. CDR3: CASSDLPSGSYNEQFF. CDR3 DNA: TGTGCCAGCAGTGACCTCCCGAGTGGATCCTACAATGAGCAGTTCTTC.

This chain joins TRBV6-5 and TRBJ1-2; D is unresolved. Looked up from germline, CDR1 is MNHEY and CDR2 is SVGAGI. The length of the CDR3 is 14 residues. V was shortened by 7 bases and J by 0 bases, with 12 bases between the two germline ends. CDR3 loop: CASTYSAANYGYTF. The CDR3 DNA is TGTGCCAGCACGTACTCAGCCGCTAACTATGGCTACACCTTC.

The J gene is TRBJ2-1, the V gene TRBV6-5, with 9 bases lining up with TRBD2. Germline trimming cut 0 bases from V and 9 bases from J; bases unmatched to any gene: 9. Germline V lookup: CDR1 MNHEY, CDR2 SVGAGI. The CDR3 runs to 16 residues. CDR3 bases: TGTGCCAGCAGTTACTCCCCTAGCGGGGCCCTGGGTGAGCAGTTCTTC. As protein: CASSYSPSGALGEQFF.

The chain couples TRBV29-1 to TRBJ2-3; D gene unclear. CDR1 is SQVTM, CDR2 ANQGSEA, per germline. This CDR3 contains 12 residues. V gave up 7 bases and J gave up 1 base, with 9 bases separating them. CDR3 DNA: TGCAGCGGTCTAGAAGGCACAGATACGCAGTATTTT. It yields the protein CSGLEGTDTQYF.